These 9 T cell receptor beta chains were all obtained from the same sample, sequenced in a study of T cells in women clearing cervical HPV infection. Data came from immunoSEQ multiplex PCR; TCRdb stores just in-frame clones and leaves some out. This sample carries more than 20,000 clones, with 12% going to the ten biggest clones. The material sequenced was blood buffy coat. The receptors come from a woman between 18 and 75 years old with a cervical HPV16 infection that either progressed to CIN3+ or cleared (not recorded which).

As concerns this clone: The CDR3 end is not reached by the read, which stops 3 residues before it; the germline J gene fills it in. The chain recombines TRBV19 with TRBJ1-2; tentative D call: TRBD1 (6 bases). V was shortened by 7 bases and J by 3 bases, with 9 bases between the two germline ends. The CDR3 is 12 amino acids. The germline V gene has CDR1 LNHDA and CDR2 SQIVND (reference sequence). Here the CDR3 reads CASKDSHYGYTF. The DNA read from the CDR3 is TGTGCCAGTAAGGACAGTCACTATGGC.

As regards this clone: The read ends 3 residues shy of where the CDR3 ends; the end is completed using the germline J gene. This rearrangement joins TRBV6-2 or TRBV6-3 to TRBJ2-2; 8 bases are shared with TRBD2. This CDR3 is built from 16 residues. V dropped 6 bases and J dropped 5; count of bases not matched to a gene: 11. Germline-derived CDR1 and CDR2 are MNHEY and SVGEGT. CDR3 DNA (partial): TGTGCCAGCAGCCGCGTGACTAGCGATTCGACCGGGGAG. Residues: CASSRVTSDSTGE. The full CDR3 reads CASSRVTSDSTGELFF.

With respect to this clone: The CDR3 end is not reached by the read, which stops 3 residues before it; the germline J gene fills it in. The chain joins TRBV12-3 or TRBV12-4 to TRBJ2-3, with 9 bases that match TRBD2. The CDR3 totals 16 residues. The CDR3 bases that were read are TGTGCCAGCACCCTTGGGCTAGCGGGACGGGTAGAGACG. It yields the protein CASTLGLAGRVET. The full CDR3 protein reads CASTLGLAGRVETQYF.

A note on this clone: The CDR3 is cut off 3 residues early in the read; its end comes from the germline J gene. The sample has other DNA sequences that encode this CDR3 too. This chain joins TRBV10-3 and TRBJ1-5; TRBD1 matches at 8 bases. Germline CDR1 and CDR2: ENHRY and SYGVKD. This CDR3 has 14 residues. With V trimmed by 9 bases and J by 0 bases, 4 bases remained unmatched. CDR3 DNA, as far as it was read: TGTGCCATTGGGACAGGAGATAGCAATCAGCCC. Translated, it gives CAIGTGDSNQP. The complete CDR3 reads CAIGTGDSNQPQHF.

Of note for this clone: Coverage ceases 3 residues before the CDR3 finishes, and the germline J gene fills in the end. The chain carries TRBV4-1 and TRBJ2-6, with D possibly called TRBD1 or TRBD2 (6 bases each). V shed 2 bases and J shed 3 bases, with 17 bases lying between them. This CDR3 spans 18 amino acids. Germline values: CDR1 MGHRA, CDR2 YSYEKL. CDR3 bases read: TGCGCCAGCAGCCAATCGGAGGGGGTGATCCGTGGGGCCAACGTC. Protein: CASSQSEGVIRGANV. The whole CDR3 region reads CASSQSEGVIRGANVLTF.

CDR3 in amino acids: CASSRSRGGGETQYF. Partial CDR3 DNA: TGTGCCAGTAGCAGGTCGCGGGGGGGAGGAGAGACG. The genes are TRBV19 and TRBJ2-3, with TRBD2 matching over 9 bases. The CDR3 end is not reached by the read, which stops 3 residues before it; the germline J gene fills it in. The CDR3 spans 15 residues. The V gene's germline CDR1 is LNHDA and CDR2 SQIVND (reference sequence).

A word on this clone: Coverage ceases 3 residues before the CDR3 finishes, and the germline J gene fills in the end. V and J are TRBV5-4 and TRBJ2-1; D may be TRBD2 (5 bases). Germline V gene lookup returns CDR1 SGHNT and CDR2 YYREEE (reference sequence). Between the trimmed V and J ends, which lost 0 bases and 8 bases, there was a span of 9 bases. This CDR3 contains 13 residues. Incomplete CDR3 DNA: TGTGCCAGCAGCTTGGAGAGGGTGCATGAG. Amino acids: CASSLERVHE. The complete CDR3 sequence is CASSLERVHEQFF.

The CDR3 bases that were read are TGTGCCAGCAGCTTCGGCCCGGGTGTGGATACC. Translating it yields CASSFGPGVDT. Given in full, the CDR3 is CASSFGPGVDTYTF. V usage is TRBV7-2 and J usage is TRBJ1-2; D is unclear. The read comes to an end 3 residues before the CDR3 does, leaving the germline J gene to fill in the end. CDR1 and CDR2 from the germline V gene are SGHTA and FQGNSA. This CDR3 comprises 14 residues.

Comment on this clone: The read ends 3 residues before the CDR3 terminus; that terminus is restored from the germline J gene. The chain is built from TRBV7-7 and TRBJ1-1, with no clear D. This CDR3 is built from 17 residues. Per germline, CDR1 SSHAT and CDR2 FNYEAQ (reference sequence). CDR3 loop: CASSLLPPGRRVETAFF. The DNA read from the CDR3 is TGTGCCAGCAGCTTACTGCCCCCGGGGAGGAGGGTCGAGACA.